Detailed here is one T cell receptor (beta chain). In the original processing: Nucleated cell counts were estimated from reference gene primer amplification. Sequenced by immunoSEQ multiplex PCR; TCRdb stores in-frame clones only, minus some. The DNA was the basis for D and trimming; V, J and clone size are from that table. The sample shows more than 250,000 clones, around 90% of them seen only once. This entry belongs to a study of blood T cell repertoires in COVID-19. For the study at large: Italy, Spain and the United States were the sources of the convalescent and acute COVID-19 samples. T cells, B-cell-depleted T cells, or PBMCs provided the cDNA or gDNA that served as material.

Recovery among Cohort 3 donors was established by two negative PCRs, clearance, or symptom resolution. Germline V gene sequence: CDR1 SGDLS, CDR2 YYNGEE. The length of the CDR3 is 15 residues. J was trimmed by 5 bases and V by 0 bases; bases with no gene match: 2. Sequencing was done on a sample of PBMCs or T cells enriched from blood (not recorded which). The J gene is TRBJ1-4, the V gene TRBV9; TRBD1 matches at 9 bases. This TCR came from a woman aged 35 to 49 who had recovered from COVID-19. DNA for the CDR3: TGTGCCAGCAGCGTAGGAGGGACAGGGAATGAAAAACTGTTTTTT. This codes for CASSVGGTGNEKLFF.